Listed here are 12 T cell receptor beta chains from one sample, sequenced in a study of T cell repertoires in cytomegalovirus infection. The antigens of these receptors remain unknown. TCRdb fed the reads into MiXCR, producing one record per CDR3 protein. The table records under 850,000 distinct CDR3 sequences, roughly 33% of them present only once. The starting material was cultured PBMCs, obtained from culture after CMV antigen stimulation. These receptors were taken from a human donor in good health (CMV status not recorded). Some clones in this sample may be carry-over from other donors' samples.

This chain joins TRBV19 and TRBJ2-3; 7 bases match TRBD1. With V trimmed by 10 bases and J by 3 bases, 7 bases remained unmatched. The CDR3 runs 13 residues. CDR1 LNHDA and CDR2 SQIVND come from the germline V gene (reference sequence). The CDR3 DNA is TGTGCCACCAGACAGGGAAGGACAGATACGCAGTATTTT. It encodes CATRQGRTDTQYF.

This chain connects TRBV7-4 to TRBJ2-3; D not certain. V was clipped by 1 base and J by 6 bases, with 14 bases between them. Germline CDR1 and CDR2: SGHVT and SQSDAQ. This CDR3 region has 15 residues. The CDR3 nucleotides read TGTGCCAGCAGCTTAGTTCCTCCGCGTTGGGATACGCAGTATTTT. It specifies CASSLVPPRWDTQYF.

The chain is built from TRBV4-1 and TRBJ1-6; TRBD1 aligns across 7 bases. The CDR3 runs 15 residues. Trimming took 3 bases from V and 10 from J; bases not matched to a gene: 9. CDR1 and CDR2 from the germline V gene are MGHRA and YSYEKL. The DNA of the CDR3 is TGCGCCAGCAGCCAGACACAGGGACAGCGCTCACCCCTCCACTTT. Translating it yields CASSQTQGQRSPLHF.

The chain recombines TRBV5-4 with TRBJ2-7; D may be TRBD1 (6 bases). The V end was cut by 0 bases, the J end by 2 bases, with 18 bases between. The CDR3 is 17 amino acids. Germline CDR1 and CDR2: SGHNT and YYREEE (reference sequence). CDR3 in amino acids: CASSLVPPGTRTYEQYF. In DNA form, the CDR3 reads TGTGCCAGCAGCTTGGTTCCCCCCGGGACACGTACCTACGAGCAGTACTTC. Using reference TRBV5-4 and TRBJ2-7 for the parts outside the CDR3, the full variable domain is ETGVTQSPTHLIKTRGQQVTLRCSSQSGHNTVSWYQQALGQGPQFIFQYYREEENGRGNFPPRFSGLQFPNYSSELNVNALELDDSALYLCASSLVPPGTRTYEQYFGPGTRLTVT.

This clonotype was observed a handful of times. The CDR3 bases are TGTGCCAGTAGACCGGGGGGGATGGGCAATCAGCCCCAGCATTTT. Amino acid sequence: CASRPGGMGNQPQHF. The V and J genes are TRBV19 and TRBJ1-5; perhaps TRBD1 as D (5 bases). Trimming took 6 bases from V and 2 from J, leaving 14 bases between them. This CDR3 is 15 amino acids long. The V gene's germline CDR1 is LNHDA and CDR2 SQIVND (reference sequence).

In its sample, this clonotype was seen a few times. The chain recombines TRBV11-2 with TRBJ2-5; the D is unclear. The V end was cut by 4 bases, the J end by 2 bases, with 14 bases between. Germline assignment: CDR1 SGHAT and CDR2 FQNNGV. CDR3 size: 15 residues. In DNA, the CDR3 is TGTGCCAGCAGCTCCTTGGGATTCGGGCAAGAGACCCAGTACTTC. Protein sequence: CASSSLGFGQETQYF.

The chain couples TRBV27 to TRBJ2-4, with D possibly matching TRBD2 (5 bases). CDR3 length equals 15 residues. Trimming cost V 2 bases and J 2 bases, with 10 bases left between them. Germline CDR1 and CDR2: MNHEY and SMNVEV (reference sequence). CDR3 residues: CASSLAGVTKNIQYF. CDR3 nucleotide sequence: TGTGCCAGCAGTTTAGCCGGGGTAACCAAAAACATTCAGTACTTC.

The chain uses TRBV19 and TRBJ1-2; D not certain. This CDR3 comprises 16 residues. Trimming shortened V by 6 bases and J by 6 bases, and 23 bases separated the two germline ends. Germline values: CDR1 LNHDA, CDR2 SQIVND (reference sequence). CDR3 sequence: CASRTRGPIGSDGYTF. DNA for the CDR3: TGTGCCAGTAGGACCCGGGGTCCCATTGGTTCGGATGGCTACACCTTC.

CDR3 nucleotides: TGTGCCAGCAGGACCGGGACAGGGACACCTGGGCATCAGCCCCAGCATTTT. Its translation: CASRTGTGTPGHQPQHF. This chain uses TRBV6-1 with TRBJ1-5, with TRBD1 identical over 9 bases. The CDR3 totals 17 residues. J gave up 5 bases and V 6 bases, and 14 bases lay outside the gene matches. Germline V gives CDR1 MNHNS, CDR2 SASEGT.

Of note for this clonotype: This may stem from a read error, because a much larger clone lies one nucleotide away. The DNA is left out, because the CDR3 cannot be placed on it with certainty; the CDR3 is given as TCRdb lists it. V gene TRBV7-2 combines with J gene TRBJ1-1. CDR1 is SGHTA, CDR2 FQGNSA, per germline. The CDR3 is 15 amino acids long, termini counted. The CDR3 is CASSWAGGTNTEACF.

This clonotype has a handful of counts. The chain recombines TRBV4-1 with TRBJ2-4, with 10 bases fitting TRBD2. Trimming at V came to 0 bases and at J to 6 bases, leaving 8 bases not matched to a gene. The CDR3 has 17 residues. Germline V lookup: CDR1 MGHRA, CDR2 YSYEKL. This CDR3 reads CASSQEAASGSGNIQYF. CDR3 nucleotides: TGCGCCAGCAGCCAAGAGGCGGCTAGCGGGAGTGGAAACATTCAGTACTTC.

This clonotype was picked up one time. This sequence joins TRBV7-2 and TRBJ2-7; weak D call: TRBD2 (5 bases). The V end was cut by 5 bases, the J end by 7 bases, with 15 bases between. Germline lookup yields CDR1 SGHTA and CDR2 FQGNSA. This CDR3 region has 13 residues. The CDR3 DNA follows: TGTGCCAGCAGCCCGGACTCCGAACGGGAGCAGTACTTC. Translated: CASSPDSEREQYF.